This paragraph covers one TCR beta chain sequence. Its antigen remains unknown. This entry belongs to a study of T cell repertoires in cytomegalovirus infection. Study details: In the study, CMV epitopes included recently identified HLA-C-restricted and well-studied HLA-B-restricted ones.

TCRdb reprocessed the reads via MiXCR and lists one record per CDR3 protein. The sample includes about 770,000 distinct CDR3 sequences, roughly 28% of them seen just once. Study findings and constraints: The cumulative frequency of public TCR beta families identified carriers of CMV plus the relevant HLA. The response measured ex vivo was dominated by TCR beta clonotypes (HLA-C-restricted and CMV-specific).

This sequence was found in a human donor in good health (CMV status not recorded). Some clones in this sample may be carry-over from other donors' samples. Sequenced here: cultured CD8+ T cells from PBMCs, sampled from culture after CMV antigen stimulation.

The chain's CDR3 is CASKGEGGPPAFF. CDR3 DNA sequence: TGTGCCAGCAAGGGGGAGGGGGGGCCGCCGGCTTTCTTT. The V and J genes are TRBV6-6 and TRBJ1-1; D is perhaps TRBD1 (6 bases). Germline CDR1 is MNHNY and CDR2 is SVGAGI (reference sequence). CDR3 length: 13 amino acids. The V end lost 7 bases, the J end lost 11 bases, and 20 bases lay between the germline ends.